Detailed here is one TCR beta chain. Its antigen is not known. The entry originates in a study of OX40 agonist ivuxolimab in advanced cancers. Overall study: Partial responses were achieved by three patients: one hepatocellular carcinoma, two cutaneous melanoma.

General study findings and limits: Relative to CD4+ cells, CD8+ T cells on average had more expanded clones. Clonal expansion by week 6 occurred in CD4+ and CD8+ blood T cells (at 0.1 to 3.0 mg/kg).

TCRdb's table, derived via immunoSEQ multiplex PCR, lists solely in-frame clones and lacks some. Of 43,000 or so clones listed, around 88% are singletons. The source material was CD4+ or CD8+ T cells sorted from blood, sampled in a trial of the OX40 agonist ivuxolimab. The clonotype was recovered from an adult with an advanced solid tumor such as melanoma, head and neck, liver or kidney cancer.

CDR3 sequence reads: CASSSLEAHTDTQYF. The CDR3 region has the DNA TGTGCCAGCAGTTCCCTCGAGGCCCACACAGATACGCAGTATTTT. The V call is TRBV28, the J call TRBJ2-3; D call uncertain. The CDR3 is made up of 15 amino acids. V shed 4 bases and J shed 2 bases, with 13 bases lying between them. Germline V gene sequence: CDR1 MDHEN, CDR2 SYDVKM.